These 20 T cell receptor beta chains originate from one sample sequenced in a study of blood T cell repertoires in COVID-19. TCRdb keeps only in-frame clones here, not all; method: immunoSEQ multiplex PCR. In the table there are about 100,000 clones, about 90% of which are singletons. The sequenced sample was peripheral blood. These receptors originate from a man in his thirties or forties in a cohort sampled during active COVID-19.

The chain links TRBV28 to TRBJ2-3, with D possibly TRBD1 on 5 matching bases. CDR1 and CDR2 (germline): MDHEN, SYDVKM. The CDR3 has 14 amino acids. V lost 6 bases and J 0 bases, leaving 10 bases between the germline ends. CDR3 nucleotide sequence: TGTGCCAGCAGCACAGGTTATAGCACAGATACGCAGTATTTT. This codes for CASSTGYSTDTQYF.

This rearrangement joins TRBV18 to TRBJ2-1, with 9 bases matching TRBD2. Germline CDR1 is KGHSH and CDR2 is LQKENI. This CDR3 is 16 amino acids long. Trimming cost V 5 bases and J 3 bases; bases outside gene matches: 8. The CDR3 protein is CASSGPEAGGYNEQFF. For the CDR3, the DNA is TGTGCCAGCTCAGGTCCCGAAGCGGGGGGCTACAATGAGCAGTTCTTC.

The chain is built from TRBV2 and TRBJ2-1; a weak D match, TRBD1 (6 bases). Germline CDR1 SNHLY, CDR2 FYNNEI. V lost 10 bases to trimming and J lost 3 bases, with 13 bases between them. This CDR3 has 13 amino acids. The CDR3 is CATGEGFYNEQFF. The CDR3 region has the DNA TGTGCCACAGGGGAAGGGTTCTACAATGAGCAGTTCTTC.

The gene calls are TRBV7-6 and TRBJ1-1; D possibly corresponds to TRBD1 (6 bases). Germline loops: CDR1 SGHVS, CDR2 FNYEAQ. CDR3 length: 16 residues. The V and J ends lost 2 bases and 1 base respectively, with 14 bases between them. This CDR3 is CASSLFPAGANTEAFF. Here the CDR3 DNA reads TGTGCCAGCAGCTTATTTCCGGCAGGGGCGAACACTGAAGCTTTCTTT.

The chain employs TRBV6-5 and TRBJ2-7; TRBD1 matches 7 bases. The ends lost 8 bases at V and 1 base at J; junction bases unmatched: 11. The germline gives CDR1 MNHEY, CDR2 SVGAGI. The CDR3 extends over 15 amino acids. CDR3 region: CASQRTGPVSYEQYF. The CDR3 DNA reads TGTGCCAGCCAAAGGACAGGACCTGTTTCCTACGAGCAGTACTTC.

This clone has a handful of counts. The chain is built from TRBV2 and TRBJ2-7, with 12 bases that match TRBD1. CDR3 size: 15 residues. From germline, CDR1 is SNHLY and CDR2 FYNNEI. Unmatched junction bases numbered 8, after V lost 5 bases and J lost 6 bases. In DNA form, the CDR3 reads TGTGCCAGCAGTTCTGCCGGGACAGGGGGCGTCGAGCAGTACTTC. Amino acid sequence: CASSSAGTGGVEQYF.

This chain joins TRBV28 and TRBJ1-5, with 12 bases lining up with TRBD1. Losses at the gene ends were 6 bases for V and 6 bases for J; bases not matched to a gene: 9. Germline lookup yields CDR1 MDHEN and CDR2 SYDVKM. This CDR3 is built from 16 residues. The CDR3 reads CASRIPGQGAGQPQHF. Here the CDR3 DNA reads TGTGCCAGCAGGATCCCGGGACAGGGGGCGGGTCAGCCCCAGCATTTT. Combining the CDR3 with reference TRBV28 and TRBJ1-5 gives the whole variable domain DVKVTQSSRYLVKRTGEKVFLECVQDMDHENMFWYRQDPGLGLRLIYFSYDVKMKEKGDIPEGYSVSREKKERFSLILESASTNQTSMYLCASRIPGQGAGQPQHFGDGTRLSIL.

This chain joins TRBV6-5 and TRBJ2-6; weak D call: TRBD2 (6 bases). Germline V gives CDR1 MNHEY, CDR2 SVGAGI. The ends were cut back, 6 bases at V and 1 base at J, with 10 bases in the middle. CDR3 size: 15 residues. CDR3 in amino acids: CASSLGRSGANVLTF. In DNA form, the CDR3 reads TGTGCCAGCAGCCTTGGGAGGTCTGGGGCCAACGTCCTGACTTTC.

The V call is TRBV7-9, the J call TRBJ1-3; D not certain. CDR3 length: 13 amino acids. In germline, CDR1 is SEHNR, CDR2 FQNEAQ (reference sequence). V was trimmed by 5 bases and J by 4 bases, leaving 9 bases between them. CDR3 amino acids: CASSPSQGNTIYF. In DNA form, the CDR3 reads TGTGCCAGCAGCCCCTCACAGGGAAACACCATATATTTT.

J is TRBJ2-7 and V is TRBV7-2, with 7 bases identical to TRBD2. Germline lookup yields CDR1 SGHTA and CDR2 FQGNSA. This CDR3 is built from 17 residues. Trimming removed 2 bases from V and 2 bases from J; junction bases left unmatched: 12. CDR3 nucleotide sequence: TGTGCCAGCAGCTTAATATCCGGGGCTAGCGGTGCCTACGAGCAGTACTTC. As protein: CASSLISGASGAYEQYF.

This sequence joins TRBV30 and TRBJ2-3, with 8 bases that match TRBD2. With 0 bases clipped from V and 2 bases from J, the junction kept 7 bases outside the gene matches. From germline, CDR1 is GTSNPN and CDR2 SVGIG (reference sequence). The CDR3 consists of 16 residues. The CDR3: CAWSVEAGGLTDTQYF. Here the CDR3 DNA reads TGTGCCTGGAGTGTGGAGGCGGGGGGACTCACAGATACGCAGTATTTT.

The genes are TRBV7-9 and TRBJ2-1; 8 bases fit TRBD1. The trim removed 4 bases at V and 5 bases at J, leaving 10 bases unmatched. Germline lookup yields CDR1 SEHNR and CDR2 FQNEAQ (reference sequence). CDR3 length equals 16 residues. The CDR3 is CASSSRGRGTDNEQFF. The CDR3 bases are TGTGCCAGCAGCTCCAGGGGGCGCGGAACCGACAATGAGCAGTTCTTC.

This chain links TRBV6-5 with TRBJ1-2; D is unresolved. Germline lookup yields CDR1 MNHEY and CDR2 SVGAGI. Trimming took off 5 bases at V and 3 bases at J, with 13 bases between the two ends. The CDR3 consists of 14 residues. The CDR3 DNA sequence: TGTGCCAGCAGTCACCGGGTCCGGGACTATGGCTACACCTTC. It translates to CASSHRVRDYGYTF.

The chain uses TRBV25-1 and TRBJ1-2, with a tentative D call TRBD1 (5 bases). Germline lookup yields CDR1 MGHDK and CDR2 SYGVNS. Trimming pared 2 bases from V and 2 bases from J, leaving 12 bases between. The CDR3 covers 15 residues. CDR3 residues: CASSEGQGLNYGYTF. CDR3 nucleotide sequence: TGTGCCAGCAGTGAAGGTCAGGGTTTAAACTATGGCTACACCTTC.

This chain uses TRBV30 with TRBJ2-4; TRBD1 aligns across 7 bases. Germline loops: CDR1 GTSNPN, CDR2 SVGIG (reference sequence). V trimming: 1 base; J trimming: 2 bases; junction bases outside the gene matches: 8. CDR3 length: 16 amino acids. The CDR3 loop is CAWSGQGVVTKNIQYF. Written as DNA, the CDR3 is TGTGCCTGGAGTGGCCAGGGGGTTGTAACCAAAAACATTCAGTACTTC.

A few counts support this clone. This sequence joins TRBV18 and TRBJ2-3; D is unresolved. Between the trimmed V and J ends, which lost 5 bases and 3 bases, there was a span of 6 bases. CDR1 is KGHSH and CDR2 is LQKENI in the germline V gene. The CDR3 contains 12 residues. CDR3 in amino acids: CASSSGTDTQYF. CDR3 DNA: TGTGCCAGCTCATCCGGGACAGATACGCAGTATTTT.

This clone was detected a few times. The chain has TRBV10-3 and TRBJ2-3; perhaps TRBD2 as D (5 bases). V was cut by 4 bases and J by 3 bases, with 14 bases left in between. CDR3 length: 15 amino acids. CDR1 and CDR2 from the germline V gene are ENHRY and SYGVKD. The CDR3 DNA sequence: TGTGCCATCAGTGCCCGGGGTAGCCTGACAGATACGCAGTATTTT. Translated, it gives CAISARGSLTDTQYF.

The J gene is TRBJ2-3, the V gene TRBV7-2, with TRBD1 identical over 7 bases. The trim removed 2 bases at V and 3 bases at J, leaving 5 bases unmatched. In germline, CDR1 is SGHTA, CDR2 FQGNSA. There are 15 residues in the CDR3. The CDR3 protein is CASSLTGVATDTQYF. CDR3 DNA: TGTGCCAGCAGCTTAACAGGGGTAGCAACAGATACGCAGTATTTT.

This clone came up once. The rearrangement links TRBV5-5 to TRBJ2-3; TRBD2 matches at 8 bases. The germline CDR1 and CDR2 sequences are SGHKS and YYEKEE (reference sequence). The V and J ends lost 3 bases and 1 base, in that order; junction bases with no gene match: 10. The CDR3 contains 17 residues. Written as DNA, the CDR3 is TGTGCCAGCAGCTGGGGGATACTAGCGGCCCGCACAGATACGCAGTATTTT. It is translated as CASSWGILAARTDTQYF.

The chain uses TRBV6-5 and TRBJ1-2; TRBD1 agrees at 7 bases. Trimming cost V 5 bases and J 2 bases; bases outside gene matches: 5. Germline V gene lookup returns CDR1 MNHEY and CDR2 SVGAGI. The CDR3 loop spans 14 amino acids. The CDR3 region has the DNA TGTGCCAGCAGTACACCGGGACAGAACTATGGCTACACCTTC. Amino acid sequence: CASSTPGQNYGYTF.